This TCR beta chain was sequenced in a study of OX40 agonist ivuxolimab in advanced cancers. Notes on the study in general: The average count of expanded clones was higher among CD8+ T cells than among CD4+. At 0.1 to 3.0 mg/kg, CD4+ and CD8+ blood T cells expanded clonally by week 6.

Sampled blood was obtained at baseline, cycle 4 day 1, and cycle 7 day 1. CDR1 is SEHNR, CDR2 FQNEAQ, per germline (reference sequence). This CDR3 is built from 12 residues. On this clone: The antigen remains unidentified. The junction differs from germline at one of its ends, possibly a read error.

Generated by immunoSEQ multiplex PCR, the TCRdb table keeps only in-frame clones and is missing some. The table lists 30,000 to 45,000 clones, approximately 78% of them singletons. The sequence derives from an adult with an advanced solid tumor such as melanoma, head and neck, liver or kidney cancer. The chain is built from TRBV7-9 and TRBJ2-6; D ambiguous. The sample here was CD4+ or CD8+ T cells sorted from blood, taken in a trial of the OX40 agonist ivuxolimab. In nucleotides, the CDR3 is TGTGCCAGCAGCGTAGCAGGCAACGTCCTGACTTTC. Its protein is CASSVAGNVLTF.